The text below deals with one TCR beta chain. This record belongs to a study of T-cell reconstitution after alpha-beta-depleted transplantation in children. A library of TCRbeta sequences, prepared with unique molecular identifiers, was generated. A single record per CDR3 protein comes from TCRdb applying MiXCR to the PCR reads. The sample shows some 390,000 distinct CDR3 sequences, roughly 22% of them seen only once. Germline V gives CDR1 LNHNV, CDR2 YYDKDF (reference sequence). This CDR3 is built from 15 residues. V lost 0 bases to trimming and J lost 5 bases, with 11 bases between them. The sequence was collected from a human donor who donated a stem cell graft to a child with acute myeloid leukemia. The chain has TRBV15 and TRBJ2-1; D is tentatively TRBD1 or TRBD2 (6 bases each). The sequences come from PBMCs from the stem cell graft donor, collected from the stem cell graft. CDR3 nucleotide sequence: TGTGCCACCAGCAGAGATAAGGGGGAGGACAATGAGCAGTTCTTC. It codes for CATSRDKGEDNEQFF.